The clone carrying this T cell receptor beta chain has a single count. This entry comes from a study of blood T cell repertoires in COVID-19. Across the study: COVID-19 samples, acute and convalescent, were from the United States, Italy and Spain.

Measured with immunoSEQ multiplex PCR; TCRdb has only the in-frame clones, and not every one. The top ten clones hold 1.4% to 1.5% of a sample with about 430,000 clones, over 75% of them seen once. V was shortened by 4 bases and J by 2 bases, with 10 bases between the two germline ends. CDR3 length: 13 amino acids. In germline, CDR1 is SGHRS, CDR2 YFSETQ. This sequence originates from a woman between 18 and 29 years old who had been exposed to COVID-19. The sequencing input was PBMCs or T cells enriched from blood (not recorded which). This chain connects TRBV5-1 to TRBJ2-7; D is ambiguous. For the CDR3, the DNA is TGCGCCAGCAGCCCCAGCGAAACCTACGAGCAGTACTTC. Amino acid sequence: CASSPSETYEQYF.